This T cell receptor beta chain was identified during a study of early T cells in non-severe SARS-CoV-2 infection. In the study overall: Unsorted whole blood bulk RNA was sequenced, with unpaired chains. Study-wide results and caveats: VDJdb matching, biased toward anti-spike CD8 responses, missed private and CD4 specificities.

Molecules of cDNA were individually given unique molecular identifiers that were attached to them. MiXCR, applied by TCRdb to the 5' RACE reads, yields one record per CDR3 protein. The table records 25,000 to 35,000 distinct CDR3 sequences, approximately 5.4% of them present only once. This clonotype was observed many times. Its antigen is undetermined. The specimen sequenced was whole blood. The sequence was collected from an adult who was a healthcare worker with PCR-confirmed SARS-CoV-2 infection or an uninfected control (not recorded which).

In DNA, the CDR3 is TGCGCCAGCAGCCAAGAAACAGGGGTCAGGGTGGCTGAAGCTTTCTTT. This translates into CASSQETGVRVAEAFF. V is TRBV4-3 and J is TRBJ1-1, with 7 positions matching TRBD1. The CDR3 is made up of 16 amino acids. V lost 0 bases to trimming and J lost 6 bases; unmatched junction nucleotides: 10. Germline loops: CDR1 LGHNA, CDR2 YSLEER.